This TCR beta chain was captured in a study of T cell clonotyping in hematopoietic cell transplantation. Study summary: Recipient samples before transplant were obtained post-cytoreduction.

A remark on this clone: The antigen is not known.

Profiling relied on immunoSEQ multiplex PCR, and the TCRdb table lists in-frame clones only, not all of them. The sample contains around 19,000 clones, about 83% of which appear only once. V was trimmed by 6 bases and J by 2 bases, leaving 8 bases between them. CDR1 is SGHAT, CDR2 FQNNGV, per germline. The CDR3 is made up of 12 amino acids. Noted time point: recipient sample about 28 days before transplant, after cytoreduction. Overall study results and limits: At the given depth, recipient repertoires were over 97% de novo clonotypes. Recipient TCR diversity dropped after transplant; expanded clonotypes rose from day 30 to 180.

This TCR was recovered from a middle-aged man with acute myeloid leukemia. Some clones in this sample may be carry-over from other donors' samples. The starting material was peripheral blood mononuclear cells, obtained before stem cell transplant. The chain uses TRBV11-2 and TRBJ2-7, with D hard to call. CDR3 amino acids: CASSLVTYEQYF. DNA of the CDR3: TGTGCCAGCAGTTTGGTTACCTACGAGCAGTACTTC.